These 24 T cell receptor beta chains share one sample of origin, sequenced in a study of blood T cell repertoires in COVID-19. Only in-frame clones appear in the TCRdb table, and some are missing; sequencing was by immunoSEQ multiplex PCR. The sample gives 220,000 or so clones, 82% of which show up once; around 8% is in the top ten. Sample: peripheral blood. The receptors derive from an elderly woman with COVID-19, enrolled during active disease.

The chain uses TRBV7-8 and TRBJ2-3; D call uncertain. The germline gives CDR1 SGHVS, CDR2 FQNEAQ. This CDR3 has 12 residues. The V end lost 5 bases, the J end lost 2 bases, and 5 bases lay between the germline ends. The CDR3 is CASSKHTDTQYF. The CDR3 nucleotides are TGTGCCAGCAGCAAACACACAGATACGCAGTATTTT. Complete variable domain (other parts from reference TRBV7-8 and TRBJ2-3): GAGVSQSPRYKVAKRGQDVALRCDPISGHVSLFWYQQALGQGPEFLTYFQNEAQLDKSGLPSDRFFAERPEGSVSTLKIQRTQQEDSAVYLCASSKHTDTQYFGPGTRLTVL.

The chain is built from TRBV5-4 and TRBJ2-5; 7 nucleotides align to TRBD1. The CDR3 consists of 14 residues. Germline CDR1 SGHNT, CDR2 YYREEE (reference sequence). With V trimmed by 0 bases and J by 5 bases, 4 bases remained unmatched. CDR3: CASSLARGTETQYF. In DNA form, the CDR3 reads TGTGCCAGCAGCTTGGCCAGGGGGACGGAGACCCAGTACTTC. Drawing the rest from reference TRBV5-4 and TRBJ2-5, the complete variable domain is ETGVTQSPTHLIKTRGQQVTLRCSSQSGHNTVSWYQQALGQGPQFIFQYYREEENGRGNFPPRFSGLQFPNYSSELNVNALELDDSALYLCASSLARGTETQYFGPGTRLLVL.

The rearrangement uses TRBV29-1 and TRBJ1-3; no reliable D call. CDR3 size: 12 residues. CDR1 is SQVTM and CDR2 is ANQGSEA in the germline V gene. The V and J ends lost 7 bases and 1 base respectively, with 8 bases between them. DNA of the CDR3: TGCAGCGCCGTTATATCTGGAAACACCATATATTTT. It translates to CSAVISGNTIYF.

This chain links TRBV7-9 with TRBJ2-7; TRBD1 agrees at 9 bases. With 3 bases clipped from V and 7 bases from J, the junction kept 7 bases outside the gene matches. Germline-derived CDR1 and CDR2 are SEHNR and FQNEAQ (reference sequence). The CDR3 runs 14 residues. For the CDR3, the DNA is TGTGCCAGCAGCTTCACAGGGGGCGGAGGGGAGCAGTACTTC. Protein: CASSFTGGGGEQYF. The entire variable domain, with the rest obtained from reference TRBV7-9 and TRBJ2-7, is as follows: DTGVSQNPRHKITKRGQNVTFRCDPISEHNRLYWYRQTLGQGPEFLTYFQNEAQLEKSRLLSDRFSAERPKGSFSTLEIQRTEQGDSAMYLCASSFTGGGGEQYFGPGTRLTVT.

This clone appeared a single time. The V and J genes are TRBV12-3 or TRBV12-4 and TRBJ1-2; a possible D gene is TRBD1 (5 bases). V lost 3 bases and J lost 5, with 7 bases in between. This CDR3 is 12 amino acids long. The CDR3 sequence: CASSFTGYGYTF. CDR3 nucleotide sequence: TGTGCCAGCAGTTTTACAGGTTATGGCTACACCTTC.

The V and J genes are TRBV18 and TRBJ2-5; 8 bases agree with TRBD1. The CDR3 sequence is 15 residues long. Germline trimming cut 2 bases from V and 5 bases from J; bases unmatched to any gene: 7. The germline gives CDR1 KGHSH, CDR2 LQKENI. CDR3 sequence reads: CASSPTQGAGETQYF. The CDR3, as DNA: TGTGCCAGCTCACCAACCCAGGGGGCAGGTGAGACCCAGTACTTC.

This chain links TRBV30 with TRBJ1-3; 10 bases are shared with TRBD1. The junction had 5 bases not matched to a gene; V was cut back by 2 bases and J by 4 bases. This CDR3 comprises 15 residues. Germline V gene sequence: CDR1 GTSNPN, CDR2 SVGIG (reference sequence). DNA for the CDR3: TGTGCCTGGAGTATATCGACAGGGGGCGGAAACACCATATATTTT. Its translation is CAWSISTGGGNTIYF.

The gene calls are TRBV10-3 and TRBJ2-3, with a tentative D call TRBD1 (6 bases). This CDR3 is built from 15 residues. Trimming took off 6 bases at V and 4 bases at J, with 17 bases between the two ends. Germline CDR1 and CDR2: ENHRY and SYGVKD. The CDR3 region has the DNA TGTGCCATCAGCCCCTCGGGGACACGACCAGATACGCAGTATTTT. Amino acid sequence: CAISPSGTRPDTQYF.

CDR3 DNA: TGTGCCTGGAGGCCGGACAAGGGACAGGGGAACACTGAAGCTTTCTTT. Protein product: CAWRPDKGQGNTEAFF. The chain recombines TRBV30 with TRBJ1-1, with 9 bases aligning to TRBD1. Germline CDR1 is GTSNPN and CDR2 is SVGIG (reference sequence). Germline trimming cut 3 bases from V and 1 base from J; bases unmatched to any gene: 9. The CDR3 spans 16 residues. Looking up the rest from reference TRBV30 and TRBJ1-1 gives the full variable domain: SQTIHQWPATLVQPVGSPLSLECTVEGTSNPNLYWYRQAAGRGLQLLFYSVGIGQISSEVPQNLSASRPQDRQFILSSKKLLLSDSGFYLCAWRPDKGQGNTEAFFGQGTRLTVV.

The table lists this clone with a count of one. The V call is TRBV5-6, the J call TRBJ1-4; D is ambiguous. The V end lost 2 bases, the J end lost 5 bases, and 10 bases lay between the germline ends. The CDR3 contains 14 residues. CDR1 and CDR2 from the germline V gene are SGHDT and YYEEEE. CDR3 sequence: CASSFLTANEKLFF. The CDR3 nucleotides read TGTGCCAGCAGCTTTCTCACAGCCAATGAAAAACTGTTTTTT.

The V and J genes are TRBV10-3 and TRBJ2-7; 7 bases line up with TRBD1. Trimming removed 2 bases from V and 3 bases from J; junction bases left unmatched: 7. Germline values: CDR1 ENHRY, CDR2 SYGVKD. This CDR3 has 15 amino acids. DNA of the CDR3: TGTGCCATCAGTGAGGCCTCGGGACAGAGCTACGAGCAGTACTTC. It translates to CAISEASGQSYEQYF.

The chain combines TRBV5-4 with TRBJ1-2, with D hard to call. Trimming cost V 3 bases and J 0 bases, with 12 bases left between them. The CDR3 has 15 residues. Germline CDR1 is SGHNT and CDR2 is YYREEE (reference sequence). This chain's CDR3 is CASSSMSGANYGYTF. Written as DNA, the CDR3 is TGTGCCAGCAGCTCCATGTCGGGAGCTAACTATGGCTACACCTTC.

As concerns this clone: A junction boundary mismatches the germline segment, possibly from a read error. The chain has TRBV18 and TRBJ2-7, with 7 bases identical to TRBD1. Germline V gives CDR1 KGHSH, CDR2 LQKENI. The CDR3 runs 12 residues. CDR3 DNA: TGTGCCAGCTCAACCGGGACAGAACGACCCCTCTTC. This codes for CASSTGTERPLF.

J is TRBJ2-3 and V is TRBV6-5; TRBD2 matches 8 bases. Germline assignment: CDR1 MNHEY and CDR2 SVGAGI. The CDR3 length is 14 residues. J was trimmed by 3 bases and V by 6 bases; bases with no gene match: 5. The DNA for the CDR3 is TGTGCCAGCAGGCCCGGGACTAGAACAGATACGCAGTATTTT. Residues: CASRPGTRTDTQYF.

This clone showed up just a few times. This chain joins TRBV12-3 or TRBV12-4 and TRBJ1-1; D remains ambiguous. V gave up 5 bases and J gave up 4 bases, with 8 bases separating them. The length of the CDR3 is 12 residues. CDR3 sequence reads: CASSASGTEAFF. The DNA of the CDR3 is TGTGCCAGCAGTGCGTCTGGCACTGAAGCTTTCTTT.

CDR3 amino acids: CASRRVGGGANTGELFF. CDR3 DNA: TGTGCCAGCAGACGGGTCGGCGGGGGGGCCAACACCGGGGAGCTGTTTTTT. The chain is built from TRBV6-4 and TRBJ2-2, with 9 positions matching TRBD2. With V trimmed by 6 bases and J by 2 bases, 10 bases remained unmatched. The CDR3 is 17 amino acids. Germline V gene sequence: CDR1 MRHNA, CDR2 SNTAGT.

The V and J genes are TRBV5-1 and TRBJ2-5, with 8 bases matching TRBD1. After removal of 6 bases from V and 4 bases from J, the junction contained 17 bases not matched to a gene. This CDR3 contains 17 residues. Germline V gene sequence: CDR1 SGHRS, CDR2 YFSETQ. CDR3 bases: TGCGCCAGCACTAAAAACCCAGGTCAGGGGGCAAGAGAGACCCAGTACTTC. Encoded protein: CASTKNPGQGARETQYF.

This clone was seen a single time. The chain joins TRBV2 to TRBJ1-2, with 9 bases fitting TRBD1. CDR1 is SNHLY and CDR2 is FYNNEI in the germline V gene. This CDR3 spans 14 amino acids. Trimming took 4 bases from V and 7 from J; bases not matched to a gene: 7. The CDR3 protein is CASSARDRESGYTF. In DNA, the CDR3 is TGTGCCAGCAGTGCCCGGGACAGGGAGTCTGGCTACACCTTC.

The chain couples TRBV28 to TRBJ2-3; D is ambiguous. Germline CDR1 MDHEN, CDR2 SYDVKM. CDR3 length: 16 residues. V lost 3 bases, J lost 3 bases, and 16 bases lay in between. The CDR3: CASSLSLVGGTDTQYF. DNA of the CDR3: TGTGCCAGCAGTTTGAGCCTGGTTGGCGGTACAGATACGCAGTATTTT.

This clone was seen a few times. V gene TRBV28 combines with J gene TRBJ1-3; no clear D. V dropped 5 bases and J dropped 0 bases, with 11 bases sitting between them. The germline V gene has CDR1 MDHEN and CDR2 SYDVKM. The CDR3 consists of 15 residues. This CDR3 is CASSPPTTSGNTIYF. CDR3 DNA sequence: TGTGCCAGCAGTCCACCTACTACCTCTGGAAACACCATATATTTT.

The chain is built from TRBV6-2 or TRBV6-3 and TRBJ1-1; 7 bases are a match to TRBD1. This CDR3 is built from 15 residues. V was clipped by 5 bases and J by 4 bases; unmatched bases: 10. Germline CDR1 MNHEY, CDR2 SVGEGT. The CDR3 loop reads CASSPTRTGATEAFF. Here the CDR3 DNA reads TGTGCCAGCAGTCCCACTCGTACAGGGGCCACTGAAGCTTTCTTT.

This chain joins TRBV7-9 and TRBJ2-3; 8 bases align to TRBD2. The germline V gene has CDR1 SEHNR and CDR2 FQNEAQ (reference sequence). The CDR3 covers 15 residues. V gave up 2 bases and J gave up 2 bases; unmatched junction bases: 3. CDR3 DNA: TGTGCCAGCAGCTTATACGGGGGGGTCACAGATACGCAGTATTTT. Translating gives CASSLYGGVTDTQYF.

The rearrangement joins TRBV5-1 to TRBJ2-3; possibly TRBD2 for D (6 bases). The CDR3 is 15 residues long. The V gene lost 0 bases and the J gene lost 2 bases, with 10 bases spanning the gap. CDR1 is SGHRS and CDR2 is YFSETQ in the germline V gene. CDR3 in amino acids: CASSLEGGYTDTQYF. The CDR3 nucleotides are TGCGCCAGCAGCTTGGAAGGAGGGTACACAGATACGCAGTATTTT.

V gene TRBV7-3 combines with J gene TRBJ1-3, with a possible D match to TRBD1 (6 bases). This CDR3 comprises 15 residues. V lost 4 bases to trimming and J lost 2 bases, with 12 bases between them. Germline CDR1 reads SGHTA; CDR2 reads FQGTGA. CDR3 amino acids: CASSSRGQAGNTIYF. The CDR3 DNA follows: TGTGCCAGCAGCTCCAGGGGCCAAGCTGGAAACACCATATATTTT.